Given below is one TCR beta chain in context. A read error may produce the germline difference seen at one junction end. The sample comes from a study of T cell repertoires in ileal Crohn's disease. Generated by immunoSEQ multiplex PCR, the TCRdb table keeps only in-frame clones and is missing some. This sample carries approximately 14,000 clones, 87% of them seen once, and the ten largest clones take 3.7%. Germline CDR1 LGHNT, CDR2 FRNRAP. The CDR3 spans 14 residues. The TCR was taken from an adult with Crohn's disease. The V call is TRBV12-5, the J call TRBJ2-5; 7 bases fit TRBD2. Sequencing was done on a sample of ileal tissue. CDR3 sequence reads: CASALGTTQETQYF. The CDR3 DNA is TGTGCTAGTGCTTTGGGGACTACCCAAGAGACCCAGTACTTC.